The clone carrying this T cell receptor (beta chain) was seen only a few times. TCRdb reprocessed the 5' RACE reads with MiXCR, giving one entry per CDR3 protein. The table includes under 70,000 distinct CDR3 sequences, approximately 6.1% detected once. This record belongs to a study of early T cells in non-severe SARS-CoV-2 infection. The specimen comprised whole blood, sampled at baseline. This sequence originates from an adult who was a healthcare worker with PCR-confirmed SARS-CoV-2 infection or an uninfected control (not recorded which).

CDR3 in DNA: TGTGCCACCACCACTAGCGGGAGGGCCCCTGAGCAGTTCTTC. Translation: CATTTSGRAPEQFF. The J gene is TRBJ2-1, the V gene TRBV24-1; 13 bases fit TRBD2. The CDR3 contains 14 residues. J lost 9 bases, V lost 8 bases, and 6 bases had no gene match. The germline V gene encodes CDR1 KGHDR and CDR2 SFDVKD.